This T cell receptor beta chain was found in a study of T cell changes during pregnancy in multiple sclerosis. The protocol was immunoSEQ multiplex PCR, while the TCRdb copy is restricted to in-frame clones and leaves out a portion. The sample includes about 80,000 clones, about 90% seen only once; the top ten take 2.6%. Germline V gene lookup returns CDR1 SNHLY and CDR2 FYNNEI. The germline V and J ends were trimmed by 5 bases and 0 bases, with 17 bases remaining between them. The CDR3 has 17 residues. Sequenced here: peripheral blood, sampled before pregnancy. The V and J genes are TRBV2 and TRBJ2-1, with TRBD2 as a possible D gene (5 bases). The sequence was collected from a female donor with multiple sclerosis, enrolled in a pregnancy study. The CDR3 DNA reads as TGTGCCAGCAGTCAGTCGGGGTTCCCTAGCTCCTACAATGAGCAGTTCTTC. Translated: CASSQSGFPSSYNEQFF. Using reference TRBV2 and TRBJ2-1 for the parts outside the CDR3, the full variable domain is EPEVTQTPSHQVTQMGQEVILRCVPISNHLYFYWYRQILGQKVEFLVSFYNNEISEKSEIFDDQFSVERPDGSNFTLKIRSTKLEDSAMYFCASSQSGFPSSYNEQFFGPGTRLTVL.